A single count supports the clone carrying this TCR beta chain. Authors' methods: The authors estimated nucleated cell counts from reference gene primer amplification. The method was immunoSEQ multiplex PCR; TCRdb's version includes in-frame clones alone and lacks a portion of them. The D gene and trimming were derived from the DNA, and the V and J assignments and clone size from that table. The repertoire holds some 270,000 clones, with 70% to 90% as singletons. Germline V gene data show CDR1 as MNHEY and CDR2 as SVGAGI. V was pared by 3 bases and J by 4 bases, with 2 bases of the junction left unmatched. The CDR3 is made up of 16 amino acids. Participant age was roughly 18 to 89 years, and participants resided in roughly 25 US areas. Participants had their cohort set by participant-reported clinical history. Recovered participants had two consecutive negative NP/OP PCR tests, healthcare professional clearance, or symptom resolution.

This sample was included in a study of blood T cell repertoires in COVID-19. The material sequenced was PBMCs or T cells enriched from blood (not recorded which). V gene TRBV6-5 combines with J gene TRBJ2-1; 14 positions agree with TRBD2. This clonotype was sampled from a woman aged 30 to 39 who had recovered from COVID-19. CDR3 residues: CASSYRTSGGYNEQFF. CDR3 nucleotides: TGTGCCAGCAGTTATCGGACTAGCGGGGGGTACAATGAGCAGTTCTTC.